This TCR beta chain was sequenced in a study of cytomegalovirus exposure and HLA in healthy donors. Study results and limitations: Later on, a genetic analysis was performed. It linked a missense variant in DCLRE1C with V- and J-gene trimming of TCR beta. Per a later analysis, approximately 16,000 TCR beta sequences showed association with HLA alleles at 0.05 false discovery rate. Sequencing depth across donors, presence/absence analyses assumed, was roughly uniform.

CDR1 GTSNPN and CDR2 SVGIG come from the germline V gene (reference sequence). CDR3 length: 12 amino acids. The ends were cut back, 4 bases at V and 4 bases at J, with 7 bases in the middle. This PCR relied on a set of 60 Vbeta primers and 13 Jbeta primers. In the original workflow: Unique TCR beta chains numbered approximately 80 million in a later analysis, with around 10 million shared. Produced via immunoSEQ multiplex PCR; TCRdb's table is partial and in-frame only. V, J and clone size are those of that table, while D and trimming were read from the DNA. The sample has 220,000 or so clones; about 77% are singletons. Notes on this clone: Its antigen is undetermined.

The chain carries TRBV30 and TRBJ1-4; D unresolved. The sample taken for sequencing was PBMCs. The sequence was obtained from a young woman in good health and CMV-seronegative. CDR3 in amino acids: CAWTRSNEKLFF. CDR3 bases: TGTGCCTGGACGAGGAGTAATGAAAAACTGTTTTTT.